The entry below gives a single TCR beta chain sequence along with its context. The antigen is not known. Vbeta (60) and Jbeta (13) primers were used in the PCR. Measured with immunoSEQ multiplex PCR; TCRdb has only the in-frame clones, and not every one. The data contain around 110,000 clones, over 8% of them seen just once; the ten biggest clones take up approximately 3%. The data were taken from a study of cytomegalovirus exposure and HLA in healthy donors. At the level of the study: An early release of data contained 70 million to 95 million unique TCRs, which came from HLA-typed donors.

With 5 bases clipped from V and 3 bases from J, the junction kept 13 bases outside the gene matches. From germline, CDR1 is SGHTA and CDR2 FQGNSA. The CDR3 runs 17 residues. Study-level results: Within an earlier analysis, most TCR beta V segments proved productive either about 90% or about 30% of the time. Further analysis, carried out later, found HLA-associated TCR beta chains more clonally expanded than equally common other chains.

This chain uses TRBV7-2 with TRBJ2-7; 10 positions match TRBD2. Specimen: PBMCs. The TCR originated in a man aged 25-40 years in good health and CMV-seronegative. CDR3 nucleotide sequence: TGTGCCAGCAGCCTAGAGGCTAGCGGGGGCCGGAGCTACGAGCAGTACTTC. Residues: CASSLEASGGRSYEQYF. The entire variable domain, with the rest obtained from reference TRBV7-2 and TRBJ2-7, is as follows: GAGVSQSPSNKVTEKGKDVELRCDPISGHTALYWYRQSLGQGLEFLIYFQGNSAPDKSGLPSDRFSAERTGGSVSTLTIQRTQQEDSAVYLCASSLEASGGRSYEQYFGPGTRLTVT.